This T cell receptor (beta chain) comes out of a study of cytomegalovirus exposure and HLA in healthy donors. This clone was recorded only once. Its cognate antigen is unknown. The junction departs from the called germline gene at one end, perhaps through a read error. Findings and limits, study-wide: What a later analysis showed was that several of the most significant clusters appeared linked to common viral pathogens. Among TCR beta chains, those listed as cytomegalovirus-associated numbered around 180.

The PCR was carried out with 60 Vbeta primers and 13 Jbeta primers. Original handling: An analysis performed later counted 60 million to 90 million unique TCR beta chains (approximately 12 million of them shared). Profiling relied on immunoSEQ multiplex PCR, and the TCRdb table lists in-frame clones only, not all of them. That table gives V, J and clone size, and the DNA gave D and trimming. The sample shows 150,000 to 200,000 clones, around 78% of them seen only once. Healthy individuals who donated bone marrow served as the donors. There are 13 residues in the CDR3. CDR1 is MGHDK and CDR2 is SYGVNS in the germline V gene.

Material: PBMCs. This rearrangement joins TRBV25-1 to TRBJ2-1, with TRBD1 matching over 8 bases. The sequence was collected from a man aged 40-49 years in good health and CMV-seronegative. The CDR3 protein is CAGRRQGTNEQFF. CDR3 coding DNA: TGTGCCGGCAGACGACAGGGGACCAATGAGCAGTTCTTC.